This T cell receptor beta chain was sequenced in a study of T-cell memory formation after mild COVID-19. Across the whole study: TCR clusters mostly belonged to single donors.

TCRdb processed the 5' RACE reads anew with MiXCR; each CDR3 protein has one entry. Altogether about 130,000 distinct CDR3 sequences are present, around a sixth being singletons, with the ten largest covering 14%. General study points: Researchers found some responding clones in pre-infection memory, a sign that cross-reactive memory joined. Balance between CD4 and CD8 was seen in clones contracting day 15 to 85, and a CD4+ lean was seen in later expanders. CD4+ contracting clones were mainly CM and EM; CD8+ ones, EMRA.

This clonotype was recorded a few times. No antigen is known for it. CDR3 length: 14 amino acids. Germline V gene sequence: CDR1 SGHVS, CDR2 FNYEAQ. Trimming took 6 bases from V and 3 from J, leaving 15 bases between them. The receptor's source is an adult woman who had mild COVID-19 (a few samples of this study predate the infection). Cell type and time point are not known. Sequences were obtained from PBMCs or a T cell subset sorted from them (not recorded which). The chain couples TRBV7-6 to TRBJ2-7; perhaps TRBD2 as D (5 bases). CDR3 region: CASSSTALDYEQYF. In DNA form, the CDR3 reads TGTGCCAGCAGTTCTACAGCACTAGACTACGAGCAGTACTTC.